A single sample gave rise to the 18 T cell receptor beta chains below, sequenced in a study of T cell repertoires in cytomegalovirus infection. Each CDR3 protein is one row after TCRdb ran MiXCR on the reads. The profile shows 490,000 or so distinct CDR3 sequences, roughly 12% of them singletons. The sequencing input was PBMCs. Receptors were obtained from a human donor in good health (CMV status not recorded). Some clones in this sample may be carry-over from other donors' samples.

J is TRBJ1-2 and V is TRBV28; a weak D match, TRBD1 (5 bases). The V gene lost 6 bases and the J gene lost 3 bases, with 11 bases spanning the gap. Germline lookup yields CDR1 MDHEN and CDR2 SYDVKM. This CDR3 has 13 amino acids. CDR3 DNA sequence: TGTGCCAGCAGGGGGCACGGGGACTATGGCTACACCTTC. Protein sequence: CASRGHGDYGYTF.

The chain links TRBV19 to TRBJ2-3; TRBD1 might be the D (6 bases). This CDR3 has 15 amino acids. The germline V gene has CDR1 LNHDA and CDR2 SQIVND (reference sequence). Trimming stripped 6 bases from V and 0 bases from J, with 13 bases between. CDR3 sequence (DNA): TGTGCCAGTAGCCCGATGCAGGGGAGCACAGATACGCAGTATTTT. Protein product: CASSPMQGSTDTQYF.

At least ten counts were recorded for this clonotype. The V call is TRBV29-1, the J call TRBJ1-2, with D unresolved. V lost 6 bases to trimming and J lost 8 bases, with 25 bases between them. Germline V CDR1 and CDR2: SQVTM, ANQGSEA. The CDR3 sequence is 15 residues long. The DNA of the CDR3 is TGCAGCGTCGATCCCCCTTGGACCCAAGCTCGGGGCTACACCTTC. Translated: CSVDPPWTQARGYTF.

The chain carries TRBV11-2 and TRBJ1-6; maybe TRBD1 (6 bases). The V gene lost 0 bases and the J gene lost 4 bases, with 13 bases spanning the gap. Germline lookup yields CDR1 SGHAT and CDR2 FQNNGV. The CDR3 totals 17 residues. The CDR3 loop is CASSLDSGRGYNSPLHF. Written as DNA, the CDR3 is TGTGCCAGCAGCTTAGATTCAGGCAGGGGATATAATTCACCCCTCCACTTT.

In its sample, this clonotype was seen a few times. The chain links TRBV10-3 to TRBJ1-5; no clear D gene. The CDR3 has 15 residues. V lost 11 bases, J lost 0 bases, and 17 bases lay in between. Looked up from germline, CDR1 is ENHRY and CDR2 is SYGVKD. In DNA form, the CDR3 reads TGTGCCGCCCGTGGAGGGTCTGATAGCAATCAGCCCCAGCATTTT. As protein: CAARGGSDSNQPQHF.

This clonotype was observed at least ten times. This chain uses TRBV7-2 with TRBJ2-5; 8 bases map to TRBD1. This CDR3 comprises 16 residues. Trimming took 5 bases from V and 5 from J; bases not matched to a gene: 13. The germline CDR1 and CDR2 sequences are SGHTA and FQGNSA. CDR3 DNA sequence: TGTGCCAGCAGCCCCGGTTATCAGGGGGCAGGGGAGACCCAGTACTTC. Residues: CASSPGYQGAGETQYF. Full variable domain (remainder filled in from reference TRBV7-2 and TRBJ2-5): GAGVSQSPSNKVTEKGKDVELRCDPISGHTALYWYRQSLGQGLEFLIYFQGNSAPDKSGLPSDRFSAERTGGSVSTLTIQRTQQEDSAVYLCASSPGYQGAGETQYFGPGTRLLVL.

This clonotype was seen ten or more times. The chain is built from TRBV5-1 and TRBJ2-7; D is possibly TRBD1 or TRBD2 (5 bases each). V was shortened by 4 bases and J by 7 bases, with 18 bases between the two germline ends. The CDR3 has 14 amino acids. Germline V CDR1 and CDR2: SGHRS, YFSETQ. CDR3 sequence (DNA): TGCGCCAGCAGCCAACGGGACGCCTCGAGTGAGCAGTACTTC. It yields the protein CASSQRDASSEQYF.

This clonotype was seen more than once but under ten times. V usage is TRBV20-1 and J usage is TRBJ1-5; weak D call: TRBD1 (5 bases). Germline CDR1 and CDR2: DFQATT and SNEGSKA (reference sequence). Trimming removed 4 bases at V and 5 bases at J, with 18 bases between. The CDR3 totals 15 residues. CDR3 amino acids: CSATHGGGEDQPQHF. The CDR3 DNA is TGCAGTGCTACCCACGGGGGAGGGGAGGATCAGCCCCAGCATTTT.

This clonotype was seen ten or more times. The chain employs TRBV6-5 and TRBJ2-1, with D perhaps matching TRBD2 (5 bases). The CDR3 is 16 amino acids. V was pared by 8 bases and J by 0 bases, with 17 bases between. Germline CDR1 reads MNHEY; CDR2 reads SVGAGI. In DNA, the CDR3 is TGTGCCAGCCAAAAGGGAGCGTGGAGCTCCTACAATGAGCAGTTCTTC. Its translation is CASQKGAWSSYNEQFF.

The rearrangement links TRBV15 to TRBJ2-2; D not resolved. V was clipped by 1 base and J by 7 bases, with 4 bases between them. CDR3 length: 12 amino acids. Germline CDR1 and CDR2: LNHNV and YYDKDF (reference sequence). In nucleotides, the CDR3 is TGTGCCACCAGCAGAGTAAACGGGGAGCTGTTTTTT. Amino acids: CATSRVNGELFF. Full variable domain (outside the CDR3, taken from reference TRBV15 and TRBJ2-2): DAMVIQNPRYQVTQFGKPVTLSCSQTLNHNVMYWYQQKSSQAPKLLFHYYDKDFNNEADTPDNFQSRRPNTSFCFLDIRSPGLGDTAMYLCATSRVNGELFFGEGSRLTVL.

This clonotype has at least ten counts. The genes are TRBV7-2 and TRBJ1-1; D is possibly TRBD1 (5 bases). Trimming removed 2 bases from V and 2 bases from J, with 9 bases in between. Germline V gene lookup returns CDR1 SGHTA and CDR2 FQGNSA. CDR3 size: 14 residues. The CDR3 coding sequence is TGTGCCAGCAGCTTAATGCAGGGAAACACTGAAGCTTTCTTT. It specifies CASSLMQGNTEAFF.

This clonotype was seen repeatedly, ten times or more. This sequence joins TRBV6-2 or TRBV6-3 and TRBJ2-2; 9 bases are shared with TRBD2. The V and J ends lost 4 bases and 4 bases, in that order; junction bases with no gene match: 4. The CDR3 loop spans 15 amino acids. From germline, CDR1 is MNHEY and CDR2 SVGEGT. The CDR3 nucleotides read TGTGCCAGCAGTTGGGCAGCGGGGGGCACCGGGGAGCTGTTTTTT. Protein sequence: CASSWAAGGTGELFF.

This clonotype was counted between two and nine times. The chain is built from TRBV30 and TRBJ2-7, with D perhaps matching TRBD1 (5 bases). The CDR3 has 15 residues. Germline lookup yields CDR1 GTSNPN and CDR2 SVGIG (reference sequence). V was trimmed by 2 bases and J by 9 bases, leaving 23 bases between them. CDR3 residues: CAWSKGSFRVFGQYF. CDR3 DNA sequence: TGTGCCTGGAGTAAAGGGTCGTTCAGGGTCTTTGGGCAGTACTTC.

This clonotype was seen repeatedly, ten times or more. The chain carries TRBV12-3 or TRBV12-4 and TRBJ2-7; a weak D match, TRBD2 (5 bases). Trimming removed 4 bases from V and 3 bases from J, with 16 bases in between. The CDR3 contains 15 residues. The CDR3 here is CASSSGIRADYEQYF. CDR3 in DNA: TGTGCCAGCAGTTCCGGGATAAGGGCTGACTACGAGCAGTACTTC.

This clonotype has ten or more counts. The chain carries TRBV11-2 and TRBJ1-3, with no clear D. The CDR3 loop spans 17 amino acids. Trimming left V 0 bases short and J 0 bases short, with 12 bases between. The V gene's germline CDR1 is SGHAT and CDR2 FQNNGV. CDR3 sequence: CASSLDSWAASGNTIYF. The CDR3 DNA follows: TGTGCCAGCAGCTTAGATTCGTGGGCCGCCTCTGGAAACACCATATATTTT.

This clonotype was recorded at least ten times. The V call is TRBV20-1, the J call TRBJ2-1, with 9 nucleotides matching TRBD1. CDR1 and CDR2 (germline): DFQATT, SNEGSKA (reference sequence). V dropped 4 bases and J dropped 0; count of bases not matched to a gene: 4. CDR3 length: 15 amino acids. The chain's CDR3 is CSATLTGGSYNEQFF. CDR3 coding DNA: TGCAGTGCTACGCTGACAGGGGGCTCCTACAATGAGCAGTTCTTC.

Concerning this clonotype: This may come from a read error, since a much larger clone is one base off. Since no conserved phenylalanine or tryptophan closes the CDR3, a read error is the likely cause. The chain employs TRBV7-6 and TRBJ2-6; D gene unclear. The CDR3 length is 14 residues. CDR1 and CDR2 from the germline V gene are SGHVS and FNYEAQ. With 3 bases removed from V and 1 base from J, the gap between germline ends came to 4 bases. CDR3 in DNA: TGTGCCAGCAGCTTGGTTTCTGGGGCCAACGTCCTGACTTCC. Its protein product is CASSLVSGANVLTS.

Many counts were recorded for this clonotype. The CDR3 loop is CASSLPSGEYKAFF. The CDR3 region has the DNA TGTGCCAGCAGCTTACCCTCCGGGGAGTATAAAGCTTTCTTT. This chain connects TRBV7-9 to TRBJ1-1; D call uncertain. The CDR3 has 14 residues. Germline CDR1 reads SEHNR; CDR2 reads FQNEAQ (reference sequence). Trimming cost V 2 bases and J 9 bases, with 16 bases left between them.